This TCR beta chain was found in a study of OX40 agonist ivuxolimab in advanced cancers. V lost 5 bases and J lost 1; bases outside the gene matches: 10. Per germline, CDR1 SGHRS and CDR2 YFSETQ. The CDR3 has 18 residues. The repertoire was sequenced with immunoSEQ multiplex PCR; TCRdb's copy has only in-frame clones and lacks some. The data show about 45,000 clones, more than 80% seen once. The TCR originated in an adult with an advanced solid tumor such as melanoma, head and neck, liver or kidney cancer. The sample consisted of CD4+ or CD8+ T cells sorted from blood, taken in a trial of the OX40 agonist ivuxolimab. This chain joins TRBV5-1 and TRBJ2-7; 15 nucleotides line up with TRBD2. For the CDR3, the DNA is TGCGCCAGCAGTTACGGACTAGCGGGAGGGCGAAGGTCCTACGAGCAGTACTTC. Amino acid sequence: CASSYGLAGGRRSYEQYF.